Listed here are 16 T cell receptor beta chains from one sample, sequenced in a study of cytomegalovirus exposure and HLA in healthy donors (dated by TCRdb to the late 2010s). The method behind the library was the immunoSEQ multiplex PCR assay. The multiplex PCR relied on a mix of 60 forward primers for TCR Vbeta segments and 13 reverse primers for TCR Jbeta segments. The table was pulled from immuneACCESS by TCRdb, which kept in-frame rearrangements only. Such tables lose some clones; where checked, under half of the loss comes from unresolved V genes, and the rest has no known cause. Recorded for this sample are about 93,000 clones; just over 75% of them occurred a single time. 0.45% to 0.6% of the sample is taken by the ten largest. Material for sequencing was PBMCs. These receptor sequences come from a man between 25 and 39 years old in good health and CMV-seronegative.

On this clone itself: In the same sample, other DNA sequences code for this CDR3. This chain links TRBV19 with TRBJ1-1; unclear D gene. The CDR3 is made up of 12 amino acids. Germline V gives CDR1 LNHDA, CDR2 SQIVND (reference sequence). Trimming pared 5 bases from V and 14 bases from J, leaving 18 bases between. The CDR3: CASSETAGVAFF. CDR3 nucleotides: TGTGCCAGTAGTGAAACCGCCGGGGTAGCCTTCTTT.

DNA for the CDR3: TGCGCCAGCAGCCAAGTTGCCGCAGGGACCCAGTACTTC. Protein: CASSQVAAGTQYF. The genes are TRBV4-1 and TRBJ2-5; unclear D gene. Trimming cost V 1 base and J 7 bases, with 10 bases left between them. The CDR3 is made up of 13 amino acids. Germline CDR1 and CDR2: MGHRA and YSYEKL.

This chain uses TRBV9 with TRBJ2-1; TRBD1 is a possible D gene (6 bases). The CDR3 totals 15 residues. The ends were cut back, 0 bases at V and 0 bases at J, with 7 bases in the middle. Germline values: CDR1 SGDLS, CDR2 YYNGEE. In DNA form, the CDR3 reads TGTGCCAGCAGCGTAGGAGGGGGCTCCTACAATGAGCAGTTCTTC. Residues: CASSVGGGSYNEQFF.

V is TRBV10-3 and J is TRBJ2-5; 10 bases are shared with TRBD2. V dropped 6 bases and J dropped 2; count of bases not matched to a gene: 6. Looked up from germline, CDR1 is ENHRY and CDR2 is SYGVKD. The CDR3 extends over 15 amino acids. CDR3 nucleotides: TGTGCCATCAGAGAGGGACTAGCGAATCAAGAGACCCAGTACTTC. Its protein product is CAIREGLANQETQYF.

This chain uses TRBV7-9 with TRBJ2-3; tentative D call: TRBD2 (5 bases). This CDR3 contains 14 residues. Trimming removed 4 bases at V and 0 bases at J, with 8 bases between. CDR1 is SEHNR, CDR2 FQNEAQ, per germline (reference sequence). CDR3 DNA: TGTGCCAGCAGCTACTCGGGGAGCACAGATACGCAGTATTTT. This sequence encodes CASSYSGSTDTQYF. Variable domain in full (rest from reference TRBV7-9 and TRBJ2-3): DTGVSQNPRHKITKRGQNVTFRCDPISEHNRLYWYRQTLGQGPEFLTYFQNEAQLEKSRLLSDRFSAERPKGSFSTLEIQRTEQGDSAMYLCASSYSGSTDTQYFGPGTRLTVL.

The chain links TRBV5-1 to TRBJ1-4; D may be TRBD1 (5 bases). The V gene's germline CDR1 is SGHRS and CDR2 YFSETQ. The CDR3 is made up of 13 amino acids. With 1 base removed from V and 8 bases from J, the gap between germline ends came to 9 bases. The CDR3, as DNA: TGCGCCAGCAGCTTGCAGGGAACCGAAAAACTGTTTTTT. Translating gives CASSLQGTEKLFF.

This chain connects TRBV15 to TRBJ2-5; D is possibly TRBD2 (5 bases). Germline CDR1 reads LNHNV; CDR2 reads YYDKDF (reference sequence). Trimming took 1 base from V and 7 from J, leaving 13 bases between them. This CDR3 comprises 14 residues. CDR3 in amino acids: CATSRAGESWTQYF. In nucleotides, the CDR3 is TGTGCCACCAGCAGAGCCGGGGAGTCGTGGACCCAGTACTTC.

The chain recombines TRBV5-1 with TRBJ2-5; 9 bases are shared with TRBD1. Looked up from germline, CDR1 is SGHRS and CDR2 is YFSETQ. The CDR3 runs to 17 residues. Trimming at V came to 0 bases and at J to 5 bases, leaving 11 bases not matched to a gene. The CDR3 spells CASSLDPGQGIRETQYF. CDR3 coding DNA: TGCGCCAGCAGCTTGGACCCGGGACAGGGAATCCGGGAGACCCAGTACTTC.

This clone was seen just once. The chain recombines TRBV9 with TRBJ2-5, with D tentatively TRBD1 (6 bases). In germline, CDR1 is SGDLS, CDR2 YYNGEE. The V and J ends lost 0 bases and 1 base respectively, with 13 bases between them. CDR3 length: 16 residues. In DNA form, the CDR3 reads TGTGCCAGCAGCGTAGGTGGCCGAGGGGGCCAAGAGACCCAGTACTTC. Protein sequence: CASSVGGRGGQETQYF.

The chain combines TRBV18 with TRBJ1-1; D unclear. Germline CDR1 and CDR2: KGHSH and LQKENI. The V and J ends lost 2 bases and 0 bases respectively, with 7 bases between them. CDR3 length: 14 residues. Written as DNA, the CDR3 is TGTGCCAGCTCACCAACGCACTTGAACACTGAAGCTTTCTTT. Translated: CASSPTHLNTEAFF.

The chain couples TRBV4-1 to TRBJ2-2; 12 positions match TRBD1. Germline-derived CDR1 and CDR2 are MGHRA and YSYEKL. The ends lost 2 bases at V and 0 bases at J; junction bases unmatched: 7. This CDR3 has 19 amino acids. The chain's CDR3 is CASSQPRGQGAANTGELFF. CDR3 bases: TGCGCCAGCAGCCAACCGAGGGGACAGGGGGCCGCGAACACCGGGGAGCTGTTTTTT.

This clone showed up just once. The DNA of the CDR3 is TGTGCCAGCAGCCCTCAGGGACAGGGATATCAAGAGACCCAGTACTTC. It translates to CASSPQGQGYQETQYF. V usage is TRBV13 and J usage is TRBJ2-5; the match to TRBD1 covers 9 bases. Losses at the gene ends were 5 bases for V and 2 bases for J; bases not matched to a gene: 9. The germline gives CDR1 PRHDT, CDR2 FYEKMQ (reference sequence). The CDR3 loop spans 16 amino acids.

The gene calls are TRBV4-1 and TRBJ1-2, with 7 bases that match TRBD1. Germline lookup yields CDR1 MGHRA and CDR2 YSYEKL. The CDR3 is 14 residues long. V was pared by 4 bases and J by 4 bases, with 6 bases of the junction left unmatched. DNA of the CDR3: TGCGCCAGCAGCCGCGGGACAGACTCCTATGGCTACACCTTC. Translation: CASSRGTDSYGYTF.

The chain has TRBV18 and TRBJ1-1; D uncertain. The V end lost 8 bases, the J end lost 3 bases, and 13 bases lay between the germline ends. The CDR3 is made up of 13 amino acids. Germline-derived CDR1 and CDR2 are KGHSH and LQKENI. The CDR3 here is CASDKPGDTEAFF. In DNA form, the CDR3 reads TGTGCCAGCGACAAACCCGGGGACACTGAAGCTTTCTTT.

This clone was recorded a few times. This chain connects TRBV6-1 to TRBJ1-4; 9 bases align to TRBD1. Trimming removed 4 bases from V and 4 bases from J; junction bases left unmatched: 4. Germline V gene sequence: CDR1 MNHNS, CDR2 SASEGT. There are 15 residues in the CDR3. The CDR3: CASSARQGVNEKLFF. DNA of the CDR3: TGTGCCAGCAGTGCAAGACAGGGGGTTAATGAAAAACTGTTTTTT.

Only one count was recorded for this clone. The chain employs TRBV4-1 and TRBJ1-4; D not certain. Looked up from germline, CDR1 is MGHRA and CDR2 is YSYEKL. Trimming removed 1 base at V and 8 bases at J, with 11 bases between. The CDR3 has 14 residues. CDR3 loop: CASSQGGSREKLFF. CDR3 nucleotide sequence: TGCGCCAGCAGCCAAGGTGGTAGTCGGGAAAAACTGTTTTTT.